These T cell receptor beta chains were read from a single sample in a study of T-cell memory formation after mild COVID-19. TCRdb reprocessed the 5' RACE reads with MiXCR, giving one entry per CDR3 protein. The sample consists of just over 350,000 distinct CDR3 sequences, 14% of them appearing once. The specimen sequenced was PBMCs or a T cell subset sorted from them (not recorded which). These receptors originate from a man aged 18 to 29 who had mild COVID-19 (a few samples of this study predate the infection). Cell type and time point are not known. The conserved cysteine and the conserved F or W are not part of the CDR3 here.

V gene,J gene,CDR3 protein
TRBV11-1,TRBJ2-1,ASSYLTSSYNEQF
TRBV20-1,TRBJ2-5,SARTETQY
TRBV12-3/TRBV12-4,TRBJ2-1,ASSLNRDRVRREQF
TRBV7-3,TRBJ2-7,ASSPGRGEQY
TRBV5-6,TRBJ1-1,ASSLYARTTEAF
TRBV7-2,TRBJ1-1,ASSLATGVTEAF
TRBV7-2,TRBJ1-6,ASSPGGASPLH
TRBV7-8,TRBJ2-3,ASSFSGAADTQY
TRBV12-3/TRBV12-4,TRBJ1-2,ASTPYSGPYGYT
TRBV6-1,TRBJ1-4,ASSEARTEEKLF
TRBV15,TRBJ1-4,ATSRDIQGGKLF
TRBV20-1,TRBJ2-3,SARVGFGTDTQY
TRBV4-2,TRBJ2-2,ASSPVVGGELF
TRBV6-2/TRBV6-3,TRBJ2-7,ASSSASPYEQY
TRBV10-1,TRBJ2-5,ASSEATGKGGETQY
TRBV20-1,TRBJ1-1,SADRTDANTEAF